This is a list of T cell receptor beta chains from one sample in a study of cytomegalovirus exposure and HLA in healthy donors. The assay was immunoSEQ multiplex PCR, and TCRdb's table has in-frame clones only and misses some. The sample yields more than 100,000 clones, approximately 78% seen once. The specimen sequenced was PBMCs. The receptors originated from a woman between 45 and 65 years old in good health and CMV-seropositive. The CDR3 runs from the conserved cysteine through the conserved F or W. D genes are given only for firm matches. Clone size is shown for a subset of rows, as once, few, many or a class of expanded clone.

clone size: .
V gene: TRBV18
D gene: TRBD2
J gene: TRBJ2-7
CDR3 DNA: TGTGCCAGCTCTCCCTGGGGGGGAGTAGGCGAGCAGTACTTC
CDR3 protein: CASSPWGGVGEQYF

clone size: .
V gene: TRBV5-1
D gene: TRBD1
J gene: TRBJ1-1
CDR3 DNA: TGCGCCAGCAGCTTGCTGACAGGGGGGGTAGGGAACACTGAAGCTTTCTTT
CDR3 protein: CASSLLTGGVGNTEAFF

clone size: .
V gene: TRBV18
D gene: .
J gene: TRBJ2-3
CDR3 DNA: TGTGCCAGCTCACCCTCCTCGGGTTTGCAAGATACGCAGTATTTT
CDR3 protein: CASSPSSGLQDTQYF

clone size: once
V gene: TRBV29-1
D gene: .
J gene: TRBJ2-1
CDR3 DNA: TGCAGCGTTGGGGGGCTTGACTACAATGAGCAGTTCTTC
CDR3 protein: CSVGGLDYNEQFF

clone size: .
V gene: TRBV7-9
D gene: TRBD1
J gene: TRBJ1-3
CDR3 DNA: TGTGCCAGCAGCTTGGGGACAGGGAGGAGTAACACCATATATTTT
CDR3 protein: CASSLGTGRSNTIYF

clone size: .
V gene: TRBV19
D gene: .
J gene: TRBJ1-2
CDR3 DNA: TGTGCCAGTATGGATGACCGCGGTGGCTACACCTTC
CDR3 protein: CASMDDRGGYTF

clone size: .
V gene: TRBV6-1
D gene: .
J gene: TRBJ2-7
CDR3 DNA: TGTGCCAGCAGTGAAGGGTTATTTACACCTTACGAGCAGTACTTC
CDR3 protein: CASSEGLFTPYEQYF

clone size: .
V gene: TRBV7-8
D gene: TRBD1
J gene: TRBJ1-6
CDR3 DNA: TGTGCCAGCAGCTTAGCGCTAATTAGGGACAGGAGTTGGCAAAATTCACCCCTCCACTTT
CDR3 protein: CASSLALIRDRSWQNSPLHF

clone size: .
V gene: TRBV4-1
D gene: TRBD2
J gene: TRBJ2-1
CDR3 DNA: TGCGCCAGCAGCCTGCGGCTAGCCGGGGGGTACGCCTACAATGAGCAGTTCTTC
CDR3 protein: CASSLRLAGGYAYNEQFF

clone size: .
V gene: TRBV11-3
D gene: TRBD2
J gene: TRBJ2-3
CDR3 DNA: TGTGCCAGCAGCTTAGGCAGCGCGGGGACTAGCGGGGCTACGCAGTATTTT
CDR3 protein: CASSLGSAGTSGATQYF

clone size: .
V gene: TRBV6-5
D gene: .
J gene: TRBJ1-1
CDR3 DNA: TGTGCCAGCAGTTACGGGGGCCTGAACACTGAAGCTTTCTTT
CDR3 protein: CASSYGGLNTEAFF

clone size: .
V gene: TRBV30
D gene: .
J gene: TRBJ1-1
CDR3 DNA: TGTGCCTGGATGATGGGGAGCACTGAAGCTTTCTTT
CDR3 protein: CAWMMGSTEAFF

clone size: .
V gene: TRBV5-1
D gene: .
J gene: TRBJ1-2
CDR3 DNA: TGCGCCAGCAGCGAGGACAGCTCGAACTATGGCTACACCTTC
CDR3 protein: CASSEDSSNYGYTF

clone size: .
V gene: TRBV27
D gene: TRBD1
J gene: TRBJ1-6
CDR3 DNA: TGTGCCAGCAGCGCTACCTCGCGGACAGGCTATAATTCACCCCTCCACTTT
CDR3 protein: CASSATSRTGYNSPLHF

clone size: .
V gene: TRBV5-1
D gene: .
J gene: TRBJ2-3
CDR3 DNA: TGCGCCAGCAGCTCATCCGGGGCAGATACGCAGTATTTT
CDR3 protein: CASSSSGADTQYF

clone size: .
V gene: TRBV9
D gene: TRBD1
J gene: TRBJ1-1
CDR3 DNA: TGTGCCAGCAGCGGATCGACAGGGGGCCTTTTGAACACTGAAGCTTTCTTT
CDR3 protein: CASSGSTGGLLNTEAFF

clone size: .
V gene: TRBV2
D gene: .
J gene: TRBJ2-2
CDR3 DNA: TGTGCCAGCAGTGAAGCGCAGGCAGCTAACACCGGGGAGCTGTTTTTT
CDR3 protein: CASSEAQAANTGELFF

clone size: .
V gene: TRBV28
D gene: TRBD2
J gene: TRBJ2-1
CDR3 DNA: TGTGCCAGCAGTCCCCTCGGACTAGCGGTTCACAATGAGCAGTTCTTC
CDR3 protein: CASSPLGLAVHNEQFF

clone size: .
V gene: TRBV7-2
D gene: .
J gene: TRBJ1-1
CDR3 DNA: TGTGCCAGCAGCTTAGGATACAGCGAAGCTTTCTTT
CDR3 protein: CASSLGYSEAFF

clone size: few
V gene: TRBV5-1
D gene: .
J gene: TRBJ2-2
CDR3 DNA: TGCGCCAGCAGCTTGGACAGGGCAAACACCGGGGAGCTGTTTTTT
CDR3 protein: CASSLDRANTGELFF

clone size: .
V gene: TRBV6-5
D gene: TRBD1
J gene: TRBJ1-5
CDR3 DNA: TGTGCCAGCAGTCGACAGGGGGGCAATCAGCCCCAGCATTTT
CDR3 protein: CASSRQGGNQPQHF

clone size: .
V gene: TRBV11-3
D gene: TRBD1
J gene: TRBJ2-1
CDR3 DNA: TGTGCCAGCAGCCTCTGCTCCGGGACAGGGGGAATAGAGCAGTTCTTC
CDR3 protein: CASSLCSGTGGIEQFF

clone size: once
V gene: TRBV7-2
D gene: .
J gene: TRBJ1-2
CDR3 DNA: TGTGCCAGCAGCTTAGTTGCCGGGGTGGACTATGGCTACACCTTC
CDR3 protein: CASSLVAGVDYGYTF

clone size: .
V gene: TRBV2
D gene: TRBD2
J gene: TRBJ2-1
CDR3 DNA: TGTGCCAGCAGGAGACTAGCGGGATCGTACAATGAGCAGTTCTTC
CDR3 protein: CASRRLAGSYNEQFF

clone size: .
V gene: TRBV28
D gene: .
J gene: TRBJ1-2
CDR3 DNA: TGTGCCAGCAGTTTGGACGTGAGGGGGAACTATGGCTACACCTTC
CDR3 protein: CASSLDVRGNYGYTF

clone size: .
V gene: TRBV15
D gene: .
J gene: TRBJ2-7
CDR3 DNA: TGTGCCACCAGCAGAGGAGGAGGGGACTACGAGCAGTACTTC
CDR3 protein: CATSRGGGDYEQYF

clone size: .
V gene: TRBV30
D gene: TRBD2
J gene: TRBJ2-1
CDR3 DNA: TGTGCCTGGAGTCGGACTAGCGGGAGCTACAATGAGCAGTTCTTC
CDR3 protein: CAWSRTSGSYNEQFF

clone size: .
V gene: TRBV12-5
D gene: TRBD1
J gene: TRBJ2-5
CDR3 DNA: TGTGCTAGTGGTTTGGCGACAACAGGGGTGGGTCAAGAGACCCAGTACTTC
CDR3 protein: CASGLATTGVGQETQYF

clone size: .
V gene: TRBV15
D gene: .
J gene: TRBJ1-4
CDR3 DNA: TGTGCCACCAGCAGACGGGGGGCAGGGTATGAAAAACTGTTTTTT
CDR3 protein: CATSRRGAGYEKLFF

clone size: .
V gene: TRBV6-5
D gene: .
J gene: TRBJ1-3
CDR3 DNA: TGTGCCAGCAGTTACCGGGAGAGAAGAAACACCATATATTTT
CDR3 protein: CASSYRERRNTIYF

clone size: few
V gene: TRBV27
D gene: TRBD1
J gene: TRBJ2-7
CDR3 DNA: TGTGCCAGCAGTTGGGGACCGGGACAGACCTACGAGCAGTACTTC
CDR3 protein: CASSWGPGQTYEQYF

clone size: .
V gene: TRBV16
D gene: .
J gene: TRBJ1-3
CDR3 DNA: TGTGCCAGCACCTCCTCGGGTCCCGGAAACACCATATATTTT
CDR3 protein: CASTSSGPGNTIYF

clone size: .
V gene: TRBV29-1
D gene: .
J gene: TRBJ1-1
CDR3 DNA: TGCACAGCGGGGGGGCGAGGGACTGAAGCTTTCTTT
CDR3 protein: CTAGGRGTEAFF

clone size: .
V gene: TRBV5-4
D gene: .
J gene: TRBJ2-7
CDR3 DNA: TGTGCCAGCAGCTTGGATGGAGGGGGCATCGACGAGCAGTACTTC
CDR3 protein: CASSLDGGGIDEQYF

clone size: .
V gene: TRBV30
D gene: .
J gene: TRBJ1-3
CDR3 DNA: TGTGCCTGGGGCTGGGCTACATCCGGAAACACCATATATTTT
CDR3 protein: CAWGWATSGNTIYF

clone size: .
V gene: TRBV5-1
D gene: TRBD2
J gene: TRBJ2-2
CDR3 DNA: TGCGCCAGCAGCTTCGCGGGGGGGCCCACCGGGGAGCTGTTTTTT
CDR3 protein: CASSFAGGPTGELFF

clone size: .
V gene: TRBV7-9
D gene: TRBD2
J gene: TRBJ2-7
CDR3 DNA: TGTGCCAGCAGCTTAGTCCCCTCGCGGGGGACCTACGAGCAGTACTTC
CDR3 protein: CASSLVPSRGTYEQYF

clone size: .
V gene: TRBV6-1
D gene: .
J gene: TRBJ1-2
CDR3 DNA: TGTGCCAGCAGCCTCGCTATGGGGGCTCTCTATGGCTACACCTTC
CDR3 protein: CASSLAMGALYGYTF

clone size: .
V gene: TRBV2
D gene: .
J gene: TRBJ1-3
CDR3 DNA: TGTGCCAGCAGTGCTTTTTATTCCTCTGGAAACACCATATATTTT
CDR3 protein: CASSAFYSSGNTIYF

clone size: .
V gene: TRBV7-9
D gene: TRBD1
J gene: TRBJ2-7
CDR3 DNA: TGTGCCAGCAGCCTACAGGGGACGGGCTCCTACGAGCAGTGCTTC
CDR3 protein: CASSLQGTGSYEQCF

clone size: .
V gene: TRBV6-6
D gene: TRBD2
J gene: TRBJ2-3
CDR3 DNA: TGTGCCAGCAGTTACTCGAGTAGCGGGAGATCGCAGTATTTT
CDR3 protein: CASSYSSSGRSQYF

clone size: few
V gene: TRBV5-4
D gene: TRBD2
J gene: TRBJ2-3
CDR3 DNA: TGTGCCAGCAGCGGAAAAGGCCCCGGGGGGAGCACAGATACGCAGTATTTT
CDR3 protein: CASSGKGPGGSTDTQYF

clone size: .
V gene: TRBV7-9
D gene: .
J gene: TRBJ2-2
CDR3 DNA: TGTGCCAGCAGCTTAGTGGGCTCGGGAGGACAGTACACCGGGGAGCTGTTTTTT
CDR3 protein: CASSLVGSGGQYTGELFF

clone size: .
V gene: TRBV30
D gene: TRBD1
J gene: TRBJ1-2
CDR3 DNA: TGTGCCTGGAGTAGACAGGGGGCGGACTATGGCTACACCTTC
CDR3 protein: CAWSRQGADYGYTF

clone size: .
V gene: TRBV30
D gene: .
J gene: TRBJ1-2
CDR3 DNA: TGTGCCTGGAGTGTAAAAGGGGATGATGGCTACACCTTC
CDR3 protein: CAWSVKGDDGYTF

clone size: .
V gene: TRBV6-5
D gene: .
J gene: TRBJ2-5
CDR3 DNA: TGTGCCAGCAGTTACTCGATAGCCTTCTCTGAGACCCAGTACTTC
CDR3 protein: CASSYSIAFSETQYF

clone size: .
V gene: TRBV18
D gene: .
J gene: TRBJ1-1
CDR3 DNA: TGTGCCAGCTCGTCAGGGTTTGTGGGCACTGAAGCTTTCTTT
CDR3 protein: CASSSGFVGTEAFF

clone size: once
V gene: TRBV6-5
D gene: .
J gene: TRBJ1-1
CDR3 DNA: TGTGCCAGCAGGGGGCCAAGCACTGAAGCTTTCTTT
CDR3 protein: CASRGPSTEAFF

clone size: few
V gene: TRBV10-3
D gene: .
J gene: TRBJ2-1
CDR3 DNA: TGTGCCATCTGGGCGGGATCCTCCTACAATGAGCAGTTCTTC
CDR3 protein: CAIWAGSSYNEQFF

clone size: once
V gene: TRBV5-1
D gene: TRBD1
J gene: TRBJ1-1
CDR3 DNA: TGCGCCAGCAAACCAACAGGGGGCGCGGGTGAAGCTTTCTTT
CDR3 protein: CASKPTGGAGEAFF

clone size: .
V gene: TRBV5-1
D gene: .
J gene: TRBJ2-7
CDR3 DNA: TGCGCCAGCAGCTTGTCGAACAGGAATTACGAGCAGTACTTC
CDR3 protein: CASSLSNRNYEQYF

clone size: .
V gene: TRBV11-3
D gene: .
J gene: TRBJ2-1
CDR3 DNA: TGTGCCAGCAGCTTCTGTATACGAGAAAAACCTTACAATGAGCAGTTCTTC
CDR3 protein: CASSFCIREKPYNEQFF

clone size: once
V gene: TRBV2
D gene: .
J gene: TRBJ2-2
CDR3 DNA: TGTGCCTCGGGGACACGCACCGGGGAGCTGTTTTTT
CDR3 protein: CASGTRTGELFF

clone size: .
V gene: TRBV2
D gene: TRBD2
J gene: TRBJ2-2
CDR3 DNA: TGTGCCAGCAGCAAGACTAGCGGGAGTGGCGGGGAGCTGTTTTTT
CDR3 protein: CASSKTSGSGGELFF

clone size: .
V gene: TRBV7-9
D gene: TRBD1
J gene: TRBJ2-7
CDR3 DNA: TGTGCCAGCAGCTTAGCTACAGGGGCCTCCTACGAGCAGTACTTC
CDR3 protein: CASSLATGASYEQYF

clone size: once
V gene: TRBV5-1
D gene: TRBD2
J gene: TRBJ2-3
CDR3 DNA: TGCGCCAGCAGCTTGGGAGCGGGGTCAGATACGCAGTATTTT
CDR3 protein: CASSLGAGSDTQYF

clone size: .
V gene: TRBV11-1
D gene: .
J gene: TRBJ2-5
CDR3 DNA: TGTGCCAGCAGCTTACCCTACAGGGAGTTTGAGACCCAGTACTTC
CDR3 protein: CASSLPYREFETQYF

clone size: .
V gene: TRBV6-1
D gene: .
J gene: TRBJ2-2
CDR3 DNA: TGTGCCAGCAGTGAAGGACACCTTTGGACCGGGGAGCTGTTTTTT
CDR3 protein: CASSEGHLWTGELFF

clone size: once
V gene: TRBV18
D gene: .
J gene: TRBJ1-2
CDR3 DNA: TGTGCCAGCTCACCCAGTACAGGGTCCCGGGGCTACACCTTC
CDR3 protein: CASSPSTGSRGYTF

clone size: few
V gene: TRBV5-1
D gene: .
J gene: TRBJ2-2
CDR3 DNA: TGCGCCAGCAGCTTGGAGCCGGGGGCGAACACCGGGGAGCTGTTTTTT
CDR3 protein: CASSLEPGANTGELFF